A single sample is the source of the 21 T cell receptor beta chains below, sequenced in a study of blood T cell repertoires in COVID-19. Generated by immunoSEQ multiplex PCR, the TCRdb table keeps only in-frame clones and is missing some. Among around 75,000 clones listed, 60% to 85% were seen once. The specimen sequenced was peripheral blood. The source of these receptors is a woman older than 75 with active or convalescent COVID-19.

The chain has TRBV6-5 and TRBJ2-5; the match to TRBD1 covers 11 bases. V dropped 5 bases and J dropped 4; count of bases not matched to a gene: 6. Germline values: CDR1 MNHEY, CDR2 SVGAGI. The CDR3 is 15 amino acids. The CDR3 region is CASSQDRGRRETQYF. The CDR3 DNA sequence: TGTGCCAGCAGTCAGGACAGGGGGCGAAGAGAGACCCAGTACTTC.

This rearrangement joins TRBV28 to TRBJ1-1; a weak D match, TRBD1 (5 bases). Germline values: CDR1 MDHEN, CDR2 SYDVKM. The germline V and J ends were trimmed by 2 bases and 4 bases, with 11 bases remaining between them. The CDR3 totals 14 residues. The CDR3 DNA is TGTGCCAGCAGTTTACTGGGGCTGGGCACTGAAGCTTTCTTT. This encodes CASSLLGLGTEAFF.

This sequence joins TRBV9 and TRBJ1-1, with 8 bases aligning to TRBD1. V lost 4 bases to trimming and J lost 5 bases; unmatched junction nucleotides: 22. The CDR3 loop spans 19 amino acids. Germline assignment: CDR1 SGDLS and CDR2 YYNGEE. CDR3 region: CASSPSGGTGQAWTTEAFF. The CDR3 DNA reads as TGTGCCAGCAGCCCGAGTGGGGGGACAGGCCAGGCGTGGACAACTGAAGCTTTCTTT.

This clone appeared a single time. This sequence joins TRBV3-1 (or the pseudogene TRBV3-2) and TRBJ1-1, with 8 bases matching TRBD1. The trim removed 1 base at V and 1 base at J, leaving 5 bases unmatched. CDR3 size: 16 residues. Germline-derived CDR1 and CDR2 are LGHDT and YNNKEL (reference sequence). The CDR3 loop is CASSQAQGVGNTEAFF. The CDR3 DNA follows: TGTGCCAGCAGCCAAGCACAGGGGGTGGGGAACACTGAAGCTTTCTTT.

The chain links TRBV5-4 to TRBJ1-3; tentatively, D is TRBD1 (6 bases). This CDR3 is built from 18 residues. V dropped 0 bases and J dropped 0 bases, with 16 bases sitting between them. Germline loops: CDR1 SGHNT, CDR2 YYREEE (reference sequence). The CDR3 is CASSLGPPGHSSGNTIYF. The CDR3 DNA sequence: TGTGCCAGCAGCTTGGGGCCACCGGGACACAGCTCTGGAAACACCATATATTTT.

The chain is built from TRBV7-6 and TRBJ2-7, with D perhaps TRBD2 (5 bases). This CDR3 has 15 amino acids. Germline CDR1 and CDR2: SGHVS and FNYEAQ. V was cut by 5 bases and J by 2 bases, with 16 bases left in between. This CDR3 reads CASSGRTLTTYEQYF. The CDR3 DNA is TGTGCCAGCAGCGGTCGGACTCTTACTACCTACGAGCAGTACTTC.

The rearrangement joins TRBV2 to TRBJ1-5; D is unclear. V dropped 5 bases and J dropped 2 bases, with 16 bases sitting between them. The CDR3 consists of 16 residues. Germline V gene lookup returns CDR1 SNHLY and CDR2 FYNNEI. The CDR3 DNA reads TGTGCCAGCAGTTATCGACCGGGTTGGGGCAATCAGCCCCAGCATTTT. Its translation is CASSYRPGWGNQPQHF.

V gene TRBV5-6 combines with J gene TRBJ2-7; D unclear. Germline CDR1 SGHDT, CDR2 YYEEEE. The CDR3 spans 15 residues. V lost 0 bases, J lost 0 bases, and 10 bases lay in between. The CDR3 coding sequence is TGTGCCAGCAGCTTGGCAGGTGTAAACTCCTACGAGCAGTACTTC. It yields the protein CASSLAGVNSYEQYF.

This clone showed up just a few times. The chain carries TRBV29-1 and TRBJ1-2; no clear D. The CDR3 is 11 amino acids. Germline CDR1 SQVTM, CDR2 ANQGSEA. V was cut by 4 bases and J by 3 bases, with 6 bases left in between. The CDR3 nucleotides read TGCAGCGTTGTGGCGGACTATGGCTACACCTTC. Amino acids: CSVVADYGYTF.

J is TRBJ2-1 and V is TRBV5-6, with a weak D call TRBD2 (6 bases). In germline, CDR1 is SGHDT, CDR2 YYEEEE. This CDR3 is 18 amino acids long. V lost 0 bases to trimming and J lost 6 bases, with 22 bases between them. CDR3 amino acids: CASSLGFRPSVVSNEQFF. For the CDR3, the DNA is TGTGCCAGCAGCTTGGGTTTCCGTCCTAGCGTAGTGAGCAATGAGCAGTTCTTC. Full variable domain (remainder filled in from reference TRBV5-6 and TRBJ2-1): DAGVTQSPTHLIKTRGQQVTLRCSPKSGHDTVSWYQQALGQGPQFIFQYYEEEERQRGNFPDRFSGHQFPNYSSELNVNALLLGDSALYLCASSLGFRPSVVSNEQFFGPGTRLTVL.

The chain joins TRBV3-1 (or the pseudogene TRBV3-2) to TRBJ1-2; tentatively, D is TRBD1 (5 bases). The CDR3 loop spans 18 amino acids. CDR1 and CDR2 from the germline V gene are LGHDT and YNNKEL (reference sequence). Trimming removed 1 base at V and 2 bases at J, with 20 bases between. The CDR3 region has the DNA TGTGCCAGCAGCCAAGTTGGGGGGTGGCCCCCAAAGAACTATGGCTACACCTTC. It specifies CASSQVGGWPPKNYGYTF.

The rearrangement links TRBV27 to TRBJ2-7, with D maybe TRBD2 (8 bases). CDR3 size: 15 residues. Germline V gene lookup returns CDR1 MNHEY and CDR2 SMNVEV (reference sequence). V lost 5 bases, J lost 3 bases, and 17 bases lay in between. CDR3 region: CASSVREDRYYEQYF. The CDR3 region has the DNA TGTGCCAGCAGTGTGCGGGAGGACAGGTACTACGAGCAGTACTTC.

The rearrangement links TRBV6-2 or TRBV6-3 to TRBJ1-2, with 8 bases that match TRBD1. With V trimmed by 0 bases and J by 9 bases, 9 bases remained unmatched. This CDR3 region has 15 residues. Germline CDR1 reads MNHEY; CDR2 reads SVGEGT. The CDR3 is CASSYSQRTGLSYTF. CDR3 bases: TGTGCCAGCAGTTACTCTCAAAGGACAGGGCTAAGCTACACCTTC.

V gene TRBV5-4 combines with J gene TRBJ1-3; 11 bases align to TRBD1. V was pared by 1 base and J by 4 bases, with 4 bases of the junction left unmatched. CDR3 size: 16 residues. The germline CDR1 and CDR2 sequences are SGHNT and YYREEE (reference sequence). The CDR3 DNA follows: TGTGCCAGCAGCTTGTTGGGACAGGGGGTAGGAAACACCATATATTTT. Its protein is CASSLLGQGVGNTIYF.

The gene calls are TRBV7-8 and TRBJ1-5, with TRBD1 matching over 7 bases. The germline V gene has CDR1 SGHVS and CDR2 FQNEAQ. V trimming: 4 bases; J trimming: 7 bases; junction bases outside the gene matches: 7. The CDR3 has 14 amino acids. This CDR3 reads CASSSSQGYQPQHF. The CDR3 DNA reads TGTGCCAGCAGCTCGTCACAGGGGTACCAGCCCCAGCATTTT. Full variable domain (remainder filled in from reference TRBV7-8 and TRBJ1-5): GAGVSQSPRYKVAKRGQDVALRCDPISGHVSLFWYQQALGQGPEFLTYFQNEAQLDKSGLPSDRFFAERPEGSVSTLKIQRTQQEDSAVYLCASSSSQGYQPQHFGDGTRLSIL.

The gene calls are TRBV28 and TRBJ2-1; 8 bases align to TRBD2. Germline CDR1 is MDHEN and CDR2 is SYDVKM. The junction had 14 bases not matched to a gene; V was cut back by 6 bases and J by 10 bases. This CDR3 contains 15 residues. CDR3 residues: CASSIRSGRGREQFF. CDR3 bases: TGTGCCAGCAGCATTAGAAGCGGGAGAGGACGGGAGCAGTTCTTC.

This chain links TRBV5-4 with TRBJ2-7; 9 bases align to TRBD2. With V trimmed by 0 bases and J by 9 bases, 10 bases remained unmatched. The CDR3 is 15 residues long. Germline CDR1 and CDR2: SGHNT and YYREEE (reference sequence). CDR3 sequence: CASSLGGGGGRVQYF. The CDR3 DNA follows: TGTGCCAGCAGCTTGGGGGGCGGAGGCGGGAGGGTGCAGTACTTC.

The V call is TRBV7-9, the J call TRBJ1-4, with 8 positions matching TRBD1. Unmatched junction bases numbered 6, after V lost 5 bases and J lost 10 bases. Germline V lookup: CDR1 SEHNR, CDR2 FQNEAQ (reference sequence). This CDR3 spans 13 amino acids. The CDR3 loop reads CASSLSTGVKLFF. The CDR3 DNA is TGTGCCAGCAGCCTGTCGACAGGGGTAAAACTGTTTTTT.

V is TRBV28 and J is TRBJ1-1; no firm D call. Trimming pared 2 bases from V and 0 bases from J, leaving 7 bases between. Germline CDR1 MDHEN, CDR2 SYDVKM. The CDR3 extends over 14 amino acids. CDR3 region: CASSLEGLNTEAFF. The CDR3, as DNA: TGTGCCAGCAGTTTAGAGGGTTTGAACACTGAAGCTTTCTTT.

V gene TRBV11-2 combines with J gene TRBJ2-5; TRBD1 aligns across 7 bases. Per germline, CDR1 SGHAT and CDR2 FQNNGV. V lost 5 bases, J lost 6 bases, and 9 bases stayed unmatched. This CDR3 is built from 14 residues. CDR3: CASSIHRGVQTQYF. The CDR3 bases are TGTGCCAGCAGCATACACAGGGGAGTGCAGACCCAGTACTTC.

The genes are TRBV12-5 and TRBJ1-1, with no clear D. V was shortened by 7 bases and J by 3 bases, with 12 bases between the two germline ends. The germline V gene encodes CDR1 LGHNT and CDR2 FRNRAP. The CDR3 runs 13 residues. The CDR3 DNA is TGTGCTAGTGACGACGGGCGGGACACTGAAGCTTTCTTT. Its protein product is CASDDGRDTEAFF.